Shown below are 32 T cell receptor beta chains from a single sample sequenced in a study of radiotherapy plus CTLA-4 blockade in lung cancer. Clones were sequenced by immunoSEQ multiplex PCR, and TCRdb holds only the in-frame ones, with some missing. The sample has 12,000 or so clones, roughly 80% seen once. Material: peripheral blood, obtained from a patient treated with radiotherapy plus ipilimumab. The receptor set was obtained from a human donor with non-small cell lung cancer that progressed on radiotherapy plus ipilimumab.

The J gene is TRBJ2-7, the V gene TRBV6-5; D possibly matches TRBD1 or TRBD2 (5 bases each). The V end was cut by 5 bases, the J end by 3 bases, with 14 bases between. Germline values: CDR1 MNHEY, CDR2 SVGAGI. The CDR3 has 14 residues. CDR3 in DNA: TGTGCCAGCAGTCACCGGGACGCAGGCTACGAGCAGTACTTC. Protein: CASSHRDAGYEQYF.

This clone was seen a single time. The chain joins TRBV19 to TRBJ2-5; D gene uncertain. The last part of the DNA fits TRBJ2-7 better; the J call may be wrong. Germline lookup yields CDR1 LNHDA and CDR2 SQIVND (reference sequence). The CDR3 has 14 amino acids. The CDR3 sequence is CASPPWRPHYEQYF. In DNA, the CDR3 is TGTGCCAGCCCACCCTGGCGGCCGCACTACGAGCAGTACTTC.

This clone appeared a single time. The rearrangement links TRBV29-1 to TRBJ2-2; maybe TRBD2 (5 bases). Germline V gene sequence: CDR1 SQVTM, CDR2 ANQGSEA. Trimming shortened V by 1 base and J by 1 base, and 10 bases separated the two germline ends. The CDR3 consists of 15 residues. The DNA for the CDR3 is TGCAGCGTTGAAGTCGTTCGGGGGAACACCGGGGAGCTGTTTTTT. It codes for CSVEVVRGNTGELFF.

The CDR3 protein is CASSLDRGAYEQYF. CDR3 DNA: TGTGCCAGCAGCTTGGACAGGGGGGCCTACGAGCAGTACTTC. The rearrangement links TRBV5-6 to TRBJ2-7; 8 bases map to TRBD1. This CDR3 has 14 residues. Germline-derived CDR1 and CDR2 are SGHDT and YYEEEE. V lost 0 bases to trimming and J lost 2 bases; unmatched junction nucleotides: 1.

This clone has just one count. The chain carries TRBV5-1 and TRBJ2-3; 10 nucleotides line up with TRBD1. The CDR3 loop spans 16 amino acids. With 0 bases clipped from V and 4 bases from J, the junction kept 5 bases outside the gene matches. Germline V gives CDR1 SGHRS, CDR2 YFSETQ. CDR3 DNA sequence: TGCGCCAGCAGCTTGGGGCCGACAGGGGGCGCAGATACGCAGTATTTT. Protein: CASSLGPTGGADTQYF.

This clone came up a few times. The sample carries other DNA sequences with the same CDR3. The CDR3 DNA is TGCGCCAGCAGCTTAAGGGGGCGAGAGAACACTGAAGCTTTCTTT. This sequence encodes CASSLRGRENTEAFF. The chain has TRBV5-1 and TRBJ1-1, with TRBD1 matching 7 bases. CDR3 size: 15 residues. Germline trimming cut 2 bases from V and 1 base from J; bases unmatched to any gene: 5. Germline CDR1 is SGHRS and CDR2 is YFSETQ.

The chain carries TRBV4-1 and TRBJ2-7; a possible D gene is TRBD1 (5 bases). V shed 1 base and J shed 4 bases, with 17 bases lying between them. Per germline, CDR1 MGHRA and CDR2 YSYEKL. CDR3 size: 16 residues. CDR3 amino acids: CASSQGQGSIVYEQYF. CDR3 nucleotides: TGCGCCAGCAGCCAAGGGCAGGGTTCTATCGTATACGAGCAGTACTTC.

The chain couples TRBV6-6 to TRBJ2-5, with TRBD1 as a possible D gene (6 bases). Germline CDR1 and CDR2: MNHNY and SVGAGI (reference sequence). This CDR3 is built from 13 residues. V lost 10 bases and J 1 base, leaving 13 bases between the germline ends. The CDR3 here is CATRQVTQETQYF. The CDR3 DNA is TGTGCCACCAGACAGGTGACCCAAGAGACCCAGTACTTC.

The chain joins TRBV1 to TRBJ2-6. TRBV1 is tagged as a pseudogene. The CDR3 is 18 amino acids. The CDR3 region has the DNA TGCACCAGCAGCCTGTATAGTTTGTGCACAAATCGGGCCAACGTCCTGACTTTC. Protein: CTSSLYSLCTNRANVLTF.

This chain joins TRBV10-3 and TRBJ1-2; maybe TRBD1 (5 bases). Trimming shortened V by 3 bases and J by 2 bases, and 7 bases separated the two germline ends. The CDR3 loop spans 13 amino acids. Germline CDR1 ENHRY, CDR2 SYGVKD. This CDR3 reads CAISEEGNYGYTF. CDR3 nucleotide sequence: TGTGCCATCAGTGAAGAGGGGAACTATGGCTACACCTTC.

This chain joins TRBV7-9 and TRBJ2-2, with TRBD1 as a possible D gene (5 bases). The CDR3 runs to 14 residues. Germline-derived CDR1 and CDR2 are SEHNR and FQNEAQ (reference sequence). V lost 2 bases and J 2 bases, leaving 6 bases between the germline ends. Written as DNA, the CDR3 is TGTGCCAGCAGCTTACAGGGAAACACCGGGGAGCTGTTTTTT. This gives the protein CASSLQGNTGELFF.

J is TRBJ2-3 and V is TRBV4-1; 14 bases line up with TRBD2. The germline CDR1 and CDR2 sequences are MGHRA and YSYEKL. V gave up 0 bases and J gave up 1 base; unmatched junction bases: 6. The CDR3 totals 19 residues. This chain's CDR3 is CASSQETGTSGGRTDTQYF. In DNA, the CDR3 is TGCGCCAGCAGCCAAGAGACCGGGACTAGCGGGGGCCGCACAGATACGCAGTATTTT.

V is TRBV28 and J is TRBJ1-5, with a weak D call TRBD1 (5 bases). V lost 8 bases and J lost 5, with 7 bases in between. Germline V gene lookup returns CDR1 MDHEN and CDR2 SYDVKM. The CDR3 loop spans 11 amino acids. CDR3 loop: CASGGDQPQHF. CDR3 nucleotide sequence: TGTGCCAGCGGGGGAGATCAGCCCCAGCATTTT.

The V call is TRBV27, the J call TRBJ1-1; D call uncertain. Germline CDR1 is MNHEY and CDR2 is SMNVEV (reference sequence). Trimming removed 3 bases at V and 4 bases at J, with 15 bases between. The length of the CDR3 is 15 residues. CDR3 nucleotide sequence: TGTGCCAGCAGTTTTGAAGGAATGAGGGTCACTGAAGCTTTCTTT. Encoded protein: CASSFEGMRVTEAFF.

The CDR3 spells CASSEEWRGGYNEQFF. The CDR3 DNA is TGTGCCAGCAGTGAAGAATGGCGGGGGGGGTACAATGAGCAGTTCTTC. The J gene is TRBJ2-1, the V gene TRBV6-1; TRBD2 agrees at 9 bases. CDR3 size: 16 residues. The ends lost 1 base at V and 4 bases at J; junction bases unmatched: 5. CDR1 is MNHNS and CDR2 is SASEGT in the germline V gene.

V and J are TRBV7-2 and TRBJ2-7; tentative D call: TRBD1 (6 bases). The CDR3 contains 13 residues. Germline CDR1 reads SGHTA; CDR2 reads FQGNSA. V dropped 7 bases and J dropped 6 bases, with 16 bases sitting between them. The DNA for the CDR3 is TGTGCCAGCACCGTGATAGGGGGAAGCGAGCAGTACTTC. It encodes CASTVIGGSEQYF.

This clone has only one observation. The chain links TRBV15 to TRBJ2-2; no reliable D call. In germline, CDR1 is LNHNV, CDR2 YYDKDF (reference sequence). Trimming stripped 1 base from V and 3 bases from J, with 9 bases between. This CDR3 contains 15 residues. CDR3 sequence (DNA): TGTGCCACCAGCAGAGCGGTCGGGTACACCGGGGAGCTGTTTTTT. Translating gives CATSRAVGYTGELFF.

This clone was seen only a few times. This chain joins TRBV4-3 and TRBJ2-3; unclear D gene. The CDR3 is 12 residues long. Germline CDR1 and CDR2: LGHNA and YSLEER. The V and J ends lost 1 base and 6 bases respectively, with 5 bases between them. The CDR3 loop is CASSQGADTQYF. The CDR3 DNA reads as TGCGCCAGCAGCCAAGGGGCGGATACGCAGTATTTT.

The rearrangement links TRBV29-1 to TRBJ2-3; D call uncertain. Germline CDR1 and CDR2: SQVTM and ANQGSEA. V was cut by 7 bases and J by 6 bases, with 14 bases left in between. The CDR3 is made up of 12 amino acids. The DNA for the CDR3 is TGCAGCGGGGGTTTTATCGAGGATACGCAGTATTTT. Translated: CSGGFIEDTQYF.

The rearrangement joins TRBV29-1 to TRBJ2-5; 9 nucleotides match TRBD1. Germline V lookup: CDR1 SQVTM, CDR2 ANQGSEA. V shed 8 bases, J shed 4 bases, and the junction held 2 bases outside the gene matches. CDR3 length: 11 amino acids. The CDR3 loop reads CSRGQGETQYF. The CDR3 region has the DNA TGCAGCAGGGGACAGGGAGAGACCCAGTACTTC.

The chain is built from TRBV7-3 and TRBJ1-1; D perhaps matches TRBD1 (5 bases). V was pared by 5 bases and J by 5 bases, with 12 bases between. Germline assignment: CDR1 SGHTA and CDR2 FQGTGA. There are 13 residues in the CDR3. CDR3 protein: CASSLSGTTEAFF. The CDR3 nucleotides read TGTGCCAGCAGCCTCTCGGGGACTACTGAAGCTTTCTTT.

The CDR3 protein is CASTRTGGPQETQYF. The CDR3 region has the DNA TGCGCCAGCACTCGGACAGGGGGGCCCCAAGAGACCCAGTACTTC. The rearrangement joins TRBV5-1 to TRBJ2-5, with 10 bases that match TRBD1. CDR1 is SGHRS and CDR2 is YFSETQ in the germline V gene. After removal of 6 bases from V and 1 base from J, the junction contained 6 bases not matched to a gene. CDR3 length: 15 residues. Filled out from reference TRBV5-1 and TRBJ2-5, the complete variable domain reads KAGVTQTPRYLIKTRGQQVTLSCSPISGHRSVSWYQQTPGQGLQFLFEYFSETQRNKGNFPGRFSGRQFSNSRSEMNVSTLELGDSALYLCASTRTGGPQETQYFGPGTRLLVL.

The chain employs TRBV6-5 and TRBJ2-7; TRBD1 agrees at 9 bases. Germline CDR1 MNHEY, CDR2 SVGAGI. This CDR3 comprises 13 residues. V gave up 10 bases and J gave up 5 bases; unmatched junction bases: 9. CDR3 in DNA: TGTGCCACCATACAGGGGGCGAGCAACGAGCAGTACTTC. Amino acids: CATIQGASNEQYF.

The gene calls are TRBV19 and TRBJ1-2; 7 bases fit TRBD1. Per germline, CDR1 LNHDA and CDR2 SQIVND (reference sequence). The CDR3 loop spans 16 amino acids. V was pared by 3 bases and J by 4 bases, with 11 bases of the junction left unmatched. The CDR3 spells CASSMTAGQTVYGYTF. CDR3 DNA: TGTGCCAGTAGTATGACCGCGGGACAGACCGTCTATGGCTACACCTTC.

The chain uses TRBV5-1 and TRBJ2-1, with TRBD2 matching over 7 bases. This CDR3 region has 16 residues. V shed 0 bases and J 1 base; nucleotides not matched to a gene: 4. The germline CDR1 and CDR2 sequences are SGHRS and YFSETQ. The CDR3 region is CASSLENGGSYNEQFF. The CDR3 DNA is TGCGCCAGCAGCTTGGAGAACGGGGGGTCCTACAATGAGCAGTTCTTC.

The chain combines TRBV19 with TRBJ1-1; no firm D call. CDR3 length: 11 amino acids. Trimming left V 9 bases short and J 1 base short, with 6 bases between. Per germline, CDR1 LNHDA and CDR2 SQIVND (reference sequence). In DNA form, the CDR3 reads TGTGCCAGACAAAAGAACACTGAAGCTTTCTTT. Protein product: CARQKNTEAFF.

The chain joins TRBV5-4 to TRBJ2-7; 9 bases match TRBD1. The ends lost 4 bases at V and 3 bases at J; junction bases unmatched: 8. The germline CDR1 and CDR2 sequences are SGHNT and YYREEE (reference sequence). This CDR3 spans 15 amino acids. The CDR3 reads CASSTKGTGNYEQYF. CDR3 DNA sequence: TGTGCCAGCAGCACGAAAGGGACAGGGAACTACGAGCAGTACTTC.

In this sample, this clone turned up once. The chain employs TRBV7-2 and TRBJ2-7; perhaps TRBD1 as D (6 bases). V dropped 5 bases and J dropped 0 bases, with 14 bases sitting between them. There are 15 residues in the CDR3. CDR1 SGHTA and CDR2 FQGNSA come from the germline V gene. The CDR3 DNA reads TGTGCCAGCAGCCTCAGGGGCCGGAGCTCCTACGAGCAGTACTTC. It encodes CASSLRGRSSYEQYF.

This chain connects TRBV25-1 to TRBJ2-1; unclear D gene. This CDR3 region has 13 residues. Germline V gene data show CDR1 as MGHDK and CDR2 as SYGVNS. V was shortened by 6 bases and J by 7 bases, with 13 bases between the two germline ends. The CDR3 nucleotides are TGTGCCAGCAGGGACCCCCTCAGGAATGAGCAGTTCTTC. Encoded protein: CASRDPLRNEQFF.

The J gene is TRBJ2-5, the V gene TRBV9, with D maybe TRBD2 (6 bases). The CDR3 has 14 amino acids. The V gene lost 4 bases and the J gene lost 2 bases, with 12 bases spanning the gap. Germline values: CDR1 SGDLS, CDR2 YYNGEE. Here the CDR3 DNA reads TGTGCCAGCAGCACCCCGGGGGTACAAGAGACCCAGTACTTC. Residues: CASSTPGVQETQYF. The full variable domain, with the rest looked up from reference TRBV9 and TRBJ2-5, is DSGVTQTPKHLITATGQRVTLRCSPRSGDLSVYWYQQSLDQGLQFLIQYYNGEERAKGNILERFSAQQFPDLHSELNLSSLELGDSALYFCASSTPGVQETQYFGPGTRLLVL.

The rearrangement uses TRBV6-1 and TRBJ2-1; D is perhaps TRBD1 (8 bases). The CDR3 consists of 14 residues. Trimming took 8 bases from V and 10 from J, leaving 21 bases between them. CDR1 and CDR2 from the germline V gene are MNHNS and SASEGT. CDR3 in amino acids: CASAQGGDLQEQFF. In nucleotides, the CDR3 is TGTGCCAGCGCACAGGGGGGGGACCTCCAAGAGCAGTTCTTC.

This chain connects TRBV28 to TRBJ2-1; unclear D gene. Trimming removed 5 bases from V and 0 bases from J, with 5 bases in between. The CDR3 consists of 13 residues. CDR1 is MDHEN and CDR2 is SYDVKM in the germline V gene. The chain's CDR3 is CASSRASYNEQFF. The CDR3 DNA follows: TGTGCCAGCAGTAGGGCCTCCTACAATGAGCAGTTCTTC.